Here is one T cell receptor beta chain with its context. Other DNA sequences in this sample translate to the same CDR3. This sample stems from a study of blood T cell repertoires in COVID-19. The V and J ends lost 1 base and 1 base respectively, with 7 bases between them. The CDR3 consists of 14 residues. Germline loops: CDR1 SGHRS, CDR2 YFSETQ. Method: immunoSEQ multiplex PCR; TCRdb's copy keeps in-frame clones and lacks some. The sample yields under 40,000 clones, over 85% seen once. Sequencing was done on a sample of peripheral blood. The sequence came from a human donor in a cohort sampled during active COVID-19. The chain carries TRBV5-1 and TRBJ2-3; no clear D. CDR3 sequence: CASSLSGGTDTQYF. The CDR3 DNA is TGCGCCAGCAGCTTGTCCGGTGGCACAGATACGCAGTATTTT.